The source of this TCR beta chain is a study of T cell responses to AZD1222 COVID-19 vaccine. Measured with immunoSEQ multiplex PCR; TCRdb has only the in-frame clones, and not every one. This sample has approximately 150,000 clones, with approximately 88% found just once. The CDR3 is 13 amino acids. Germline lookup yields CDR1 SGDLS and CDR2 YYNGEE. V lost 7 bases and J lost 0, with 8 bases in between. The material was peripheral blood, obtained 28 days after the second AZD1222 dose. The J gene is TRBJ1-3, the V gene TRBV9, with a possible D match to TRBD1 (5 bases). This receptor was taken from an adult who received the AZD1222 COVID-19 vaccine. The DNA for the CDR3 is TGTGCCAGCGACAGTGTCTCTGGAAACACCATATATTTT. This translates into CASDSVSGNTIYF.